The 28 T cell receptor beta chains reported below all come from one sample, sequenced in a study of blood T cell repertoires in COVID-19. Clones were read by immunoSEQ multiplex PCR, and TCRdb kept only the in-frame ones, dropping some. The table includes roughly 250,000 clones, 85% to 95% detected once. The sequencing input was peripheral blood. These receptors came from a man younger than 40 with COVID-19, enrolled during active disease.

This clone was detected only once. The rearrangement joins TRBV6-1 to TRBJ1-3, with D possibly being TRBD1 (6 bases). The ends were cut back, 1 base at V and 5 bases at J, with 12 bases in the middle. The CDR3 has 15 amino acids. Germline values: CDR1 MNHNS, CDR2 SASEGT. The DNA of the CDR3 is TGTGCCAGCAGTGAAGAGGGCAGGGGAAGAAACACCATATATTTT. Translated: CASSEEGRGRNTIYF.

The CDR3 loop is CASSQELYQETQYF. The CDR3 DNA reads as TGTGCCAGCAGCCAAGAACTGTACCAAGAGACCCAGTACTTC. The chain recombines TRBV4-2 with TRBJ2-5; D unresolved. This CDR3 has 14 amino acids. Trimming pared 0 bases from V and 0 bases from J, leaving 5 bases between. The germline CDR1 and CDR2 sequences are LGHNA and YNFKEQ.

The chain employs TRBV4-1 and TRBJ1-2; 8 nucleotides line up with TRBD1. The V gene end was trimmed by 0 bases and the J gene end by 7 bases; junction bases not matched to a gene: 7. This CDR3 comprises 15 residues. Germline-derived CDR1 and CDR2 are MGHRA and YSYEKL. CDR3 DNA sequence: TGCGCCAGCAGCCAAGATGGCAGGGGGCTTTCTGGCTACACCTTC. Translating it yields CASSQDGRGLSGYTF.

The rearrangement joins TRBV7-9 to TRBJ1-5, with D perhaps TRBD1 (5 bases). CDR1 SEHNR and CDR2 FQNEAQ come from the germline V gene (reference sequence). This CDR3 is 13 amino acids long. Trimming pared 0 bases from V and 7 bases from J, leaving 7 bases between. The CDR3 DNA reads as TGTGCCAGCAGCTTAGCGCCAGGGCAGCCCCAGCATTTT. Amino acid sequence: CASSLAPGQPQHF.

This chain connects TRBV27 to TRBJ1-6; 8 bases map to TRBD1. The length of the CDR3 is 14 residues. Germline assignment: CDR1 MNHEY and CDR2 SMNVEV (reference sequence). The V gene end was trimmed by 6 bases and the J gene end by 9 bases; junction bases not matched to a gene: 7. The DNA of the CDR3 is TGTGCCAGCAGATTCACAGGGGGATTTTCACCCCTCCACTTT. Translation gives CASRFTGGFSPLHF.

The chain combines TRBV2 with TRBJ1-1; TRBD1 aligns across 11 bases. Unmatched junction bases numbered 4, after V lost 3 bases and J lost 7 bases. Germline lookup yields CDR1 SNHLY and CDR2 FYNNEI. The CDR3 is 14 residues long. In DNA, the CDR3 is TGTGCCAGCAGTGAGGGGACAGGGGGTCATGAAGCTTTCTTT. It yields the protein CASSEGTGGHEAFF.

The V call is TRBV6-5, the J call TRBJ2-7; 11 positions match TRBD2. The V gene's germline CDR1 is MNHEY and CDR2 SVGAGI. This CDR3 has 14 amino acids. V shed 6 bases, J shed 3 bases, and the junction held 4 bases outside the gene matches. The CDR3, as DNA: TGTGCCAGCAGAAAACTAGCGGGGGTCTACGAGCAGTACTTC. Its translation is CASRKLAGVYEQYF.

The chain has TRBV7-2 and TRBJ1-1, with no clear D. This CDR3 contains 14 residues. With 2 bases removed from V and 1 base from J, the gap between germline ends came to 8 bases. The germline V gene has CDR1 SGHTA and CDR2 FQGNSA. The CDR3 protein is CASSLTVKNTEAFF. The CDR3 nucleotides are TGTGCCAGCAGCTTAACGGTCAAGAACACTGAAGCTTTCTTT. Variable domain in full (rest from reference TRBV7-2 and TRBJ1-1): GAGVSQSPSNKVTEKGKDVELRCDPISGHTALYWYRQSLGQGLEFLIYFQGNSAPDKSGLPSDRFSAERTGGSVSTLTIQRTQQEDSAVYLCASSLTVKNTEAFFGQGTRLTVV.

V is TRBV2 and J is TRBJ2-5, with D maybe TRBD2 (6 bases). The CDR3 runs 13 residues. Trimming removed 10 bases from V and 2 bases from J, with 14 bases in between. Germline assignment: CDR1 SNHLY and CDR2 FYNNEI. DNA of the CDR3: TGTGCCACCTCTAGGGAGGAACAAGAGACCCAGTACTTC. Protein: CATSREEQETQYF.

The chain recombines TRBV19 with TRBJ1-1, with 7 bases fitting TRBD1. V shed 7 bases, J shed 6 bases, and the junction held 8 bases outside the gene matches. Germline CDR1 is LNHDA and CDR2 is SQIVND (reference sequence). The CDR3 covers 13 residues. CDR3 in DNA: TGTGCCAGTAATACGGGACAGACTGCTGAAGCTTTCTTT. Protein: CASNTGQTAEAFF.

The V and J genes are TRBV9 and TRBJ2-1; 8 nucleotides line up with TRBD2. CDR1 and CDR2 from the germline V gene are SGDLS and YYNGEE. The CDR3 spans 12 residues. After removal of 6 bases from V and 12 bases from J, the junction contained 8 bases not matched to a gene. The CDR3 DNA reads TGTGCCAGCAACCGGGAGGGCTTGGGGCAGTTCTTC. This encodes CASNREGLGQFF.

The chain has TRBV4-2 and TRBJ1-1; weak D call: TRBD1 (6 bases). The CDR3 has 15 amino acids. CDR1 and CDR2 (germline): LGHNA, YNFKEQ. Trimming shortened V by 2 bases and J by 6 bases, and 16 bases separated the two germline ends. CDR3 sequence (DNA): TGTGCCAGCAGCCAACCTTCTTACAGGGCGTCTGAAGCTTTCTTT. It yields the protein CASSQPSYRASEAFF.

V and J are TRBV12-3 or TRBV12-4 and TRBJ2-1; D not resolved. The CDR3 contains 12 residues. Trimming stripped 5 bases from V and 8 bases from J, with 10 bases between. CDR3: CASSPSGDEQFF. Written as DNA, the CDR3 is TGTGCCAGCAGTCCTAGTGGCGATGAGCAGTTCTTC.

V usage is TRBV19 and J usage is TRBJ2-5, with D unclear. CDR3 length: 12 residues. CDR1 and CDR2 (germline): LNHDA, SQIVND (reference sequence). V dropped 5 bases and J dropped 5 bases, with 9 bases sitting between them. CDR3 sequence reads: CASSFRSETQYF. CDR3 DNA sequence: TGTGCCAGTAGTTTCCGTAGCGAGACCCAGTACTTC.

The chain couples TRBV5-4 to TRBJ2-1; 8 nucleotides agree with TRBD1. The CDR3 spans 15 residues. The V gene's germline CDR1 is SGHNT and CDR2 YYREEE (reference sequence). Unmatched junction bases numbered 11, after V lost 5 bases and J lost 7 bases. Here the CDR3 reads CASRTRDRRLNEQFF. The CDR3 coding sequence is TGTGCCAGCAGAACCCGGGACAGGAGACTTAATGAGCAGTTCTTC. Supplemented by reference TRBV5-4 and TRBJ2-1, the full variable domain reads ETGVTQSPTHLIKTRGQQVTLRCSSQSGHNTVSWYQQALGQGPQFIFQYYREEENGRGNFPPRFSGLQFPNYSSELNVNALELDDSALYLCASRTRDRRLNEQFFGPGTRLTVL.

CDR3 residues: CASSPTGVGETQYF. The CDR3 nucleotides are TGTGCCAGCAGCCCGACAGGGGTGGGAGAGACCCAGTACTTC. The chain recombines TRBV5-4 with TRBJ2-5; TRBD1 matches at 8 bases. The CDR3 runs 14 residues. The trim removed 4 bases at V and 4 bases at J, leaving 6 bases unmatched. Germline assignment: CDR1 SGHNT and CDR2 YYREEE (reference sequence).

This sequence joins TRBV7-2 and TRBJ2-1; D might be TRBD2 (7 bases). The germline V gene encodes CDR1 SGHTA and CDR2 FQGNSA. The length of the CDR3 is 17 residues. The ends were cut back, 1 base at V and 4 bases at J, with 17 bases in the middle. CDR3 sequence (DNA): TGTGCCAGCAGCTTAGTAGGTAGGGGGGGAGTTTACAATGAGCAGTTCTTC. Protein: CASSLVGRGGVYNEQFF.

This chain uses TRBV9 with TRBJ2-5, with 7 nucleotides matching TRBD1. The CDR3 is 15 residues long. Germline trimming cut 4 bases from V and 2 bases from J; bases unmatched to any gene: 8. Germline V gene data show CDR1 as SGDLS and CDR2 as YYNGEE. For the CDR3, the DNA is TGTGCCAGCAGCCGAGGAGGCAGGGGGCAAGAGACCCAGTACTTC. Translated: CASSRGGRGQETQYF. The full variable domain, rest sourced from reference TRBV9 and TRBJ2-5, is DSGVTQTPKHLITATGQRVTLRCSPRSGDLSVYWYQQSLDQGLQFLIQYYNGEERAKGNILERFSAQQFPDLHSELNLSSLELGDSALYFCASSRGGRGQETQYFGPGTRLLVL.

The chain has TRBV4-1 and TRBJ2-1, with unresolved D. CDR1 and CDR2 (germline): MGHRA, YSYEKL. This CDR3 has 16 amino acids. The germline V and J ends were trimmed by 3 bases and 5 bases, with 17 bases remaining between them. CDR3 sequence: CASSHPHLLGDNEQFF. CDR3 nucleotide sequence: TGCGCCAGCAGCCACCCCCACCTTTTAGGAGACAATGAGCAGTTCTTC.

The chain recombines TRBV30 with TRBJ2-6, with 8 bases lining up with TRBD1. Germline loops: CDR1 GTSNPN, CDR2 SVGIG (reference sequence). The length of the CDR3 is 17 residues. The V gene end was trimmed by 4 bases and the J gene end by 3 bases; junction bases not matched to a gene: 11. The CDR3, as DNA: TGTGCCTGGACCAGCTCCGGGACAGGAATTGGGGCCAACGTCCTGACTTTC. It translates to CAWTSSGTGIGANVLTF.

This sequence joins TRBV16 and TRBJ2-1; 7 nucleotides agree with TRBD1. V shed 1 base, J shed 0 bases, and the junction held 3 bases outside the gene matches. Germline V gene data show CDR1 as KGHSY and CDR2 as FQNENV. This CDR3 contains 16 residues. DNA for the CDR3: TGTGCCAGCAGCCAATTGTCAGGGGGCTCCTACAATGAGCAGTTCTTC. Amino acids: CASSQLSGGSYNEQFF.

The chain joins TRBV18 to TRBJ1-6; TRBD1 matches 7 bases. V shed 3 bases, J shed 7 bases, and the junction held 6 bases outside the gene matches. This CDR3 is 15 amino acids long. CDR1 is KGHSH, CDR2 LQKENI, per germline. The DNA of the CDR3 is TGTGCCAGCTCACCCTCGACAGGGAGGAATTCACCCCTCCACTTT. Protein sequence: CASSPSTGRNSPLHF.

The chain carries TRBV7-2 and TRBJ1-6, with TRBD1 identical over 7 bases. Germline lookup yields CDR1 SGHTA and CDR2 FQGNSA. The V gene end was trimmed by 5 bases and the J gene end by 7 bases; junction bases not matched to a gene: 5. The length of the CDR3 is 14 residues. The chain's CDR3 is CASSPGTDNSPLHF. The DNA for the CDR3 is TGTGCCAGCAGCCCCGGGACAGACAATTCACCCCTCCACTTT. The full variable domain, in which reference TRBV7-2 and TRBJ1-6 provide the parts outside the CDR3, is GAGVSQSPSNKVTEKGKDVELRCDPISGHTALYWYRQSLGQGLEFLIYFQGNSAPDKSGLPSDRFSAERTGGSVSTLTIQRTQQEDSAVYLCASSPGTDNSPLHFGNGTRLTVT.

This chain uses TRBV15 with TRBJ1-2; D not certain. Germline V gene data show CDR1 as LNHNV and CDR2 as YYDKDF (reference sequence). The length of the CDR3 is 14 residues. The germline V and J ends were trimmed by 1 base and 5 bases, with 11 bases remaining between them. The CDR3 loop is CATSRVENRYGYTF. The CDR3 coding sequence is TGTGCCACCAGCAGAGTAGAGAATCGATATGGCTACACCTTC.

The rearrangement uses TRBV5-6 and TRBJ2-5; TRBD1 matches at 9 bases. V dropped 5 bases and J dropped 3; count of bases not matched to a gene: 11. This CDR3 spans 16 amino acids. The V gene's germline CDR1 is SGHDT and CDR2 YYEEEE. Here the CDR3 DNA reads TGTGCCAGCAGTCGTTTTGGGCGGACAGGGGAAGAGACCCAGTACTTC. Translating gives CASSRFGRTGEETQYF. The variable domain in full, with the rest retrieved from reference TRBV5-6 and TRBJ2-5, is DAGVTQSPTHLIKTRGQQVTLRCSPKSGHDTVSWYQQALGQGPQFIFQYYEEEERQRGNFPDRFSGHQFPNYSSELNVNALLLGDSALYLCASSRFGRTGEETQYFGPGTRLLVL.

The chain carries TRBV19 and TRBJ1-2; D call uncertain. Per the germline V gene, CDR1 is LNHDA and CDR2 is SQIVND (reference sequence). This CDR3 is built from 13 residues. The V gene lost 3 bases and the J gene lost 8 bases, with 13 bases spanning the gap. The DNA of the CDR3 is TGTGCCAGTAGTATCGACCAGCCCGGGGGCTACACCTTC. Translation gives CASSIDQPGGYTF.

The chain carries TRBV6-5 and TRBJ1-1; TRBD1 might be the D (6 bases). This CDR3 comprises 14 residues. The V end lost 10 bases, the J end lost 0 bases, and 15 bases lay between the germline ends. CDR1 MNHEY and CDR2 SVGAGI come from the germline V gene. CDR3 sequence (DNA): TGTGCCACCAATAAACAGGGATTGAACACTGAAGCTTTCTTT. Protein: CATNKQGLNTEAFF.

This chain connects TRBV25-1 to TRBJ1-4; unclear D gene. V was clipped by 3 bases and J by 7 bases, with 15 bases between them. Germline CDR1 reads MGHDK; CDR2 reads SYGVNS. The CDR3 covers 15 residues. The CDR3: CASSDPPALGEKLFF. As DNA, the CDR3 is TGTGCCAGCAGTGACCCCCCGGCCCTAGGTGAAAAACTGTTTTTT.